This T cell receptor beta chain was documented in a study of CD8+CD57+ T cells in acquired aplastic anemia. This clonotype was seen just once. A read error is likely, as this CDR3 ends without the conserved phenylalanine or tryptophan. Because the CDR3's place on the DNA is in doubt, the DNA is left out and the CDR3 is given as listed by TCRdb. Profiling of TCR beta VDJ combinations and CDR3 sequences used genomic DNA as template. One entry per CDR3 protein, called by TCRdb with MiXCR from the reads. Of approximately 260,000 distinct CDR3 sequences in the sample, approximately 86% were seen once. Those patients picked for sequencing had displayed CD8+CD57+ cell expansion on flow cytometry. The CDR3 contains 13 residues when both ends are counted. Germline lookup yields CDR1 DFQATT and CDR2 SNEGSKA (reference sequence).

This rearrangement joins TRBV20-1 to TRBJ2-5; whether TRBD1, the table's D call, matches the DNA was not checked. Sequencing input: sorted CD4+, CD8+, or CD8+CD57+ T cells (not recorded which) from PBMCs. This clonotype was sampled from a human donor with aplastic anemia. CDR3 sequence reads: CSARAGKGYTFGS.